This T cell receptor beta chain was sequenced during a study of blood T cells in healthy people across ages. Study as a whole: Using template switching, researchers captured about one barcoded beta molecule for each two T cells.

The CDR3 runs to 14 residues. V dropped 6 bases and J dropped 7; count of bases not matched to a gene: 4. The germline V gene encodes CDR1 MGHDK and CDR2 SYGVNS. With a J-beta primer mix and a sample-barcoded 5' primer, a second PCR ran 7 to 11 cycles. Using its own MiXCR run on the 5' RACE reads, TCRdb lists one record per CDR3 protein. The sample lists 700,000 to 800,000 distinct CDR3 sequences; more than 40% were seen once. The sequenced sample was blood. The TCR sequence derives from a woman aged 55-70 years in good health. The chain has TRBV25-1 and TRBJ1-6, with TRBD1 identical over 9 bases. The CDR3 sequence is CASRQGASNSPLHF. The DNA of the CDR3 is TGTGCCAGCAGACAGGGGGCTTCGAATTCACCCCTCCACTTT.